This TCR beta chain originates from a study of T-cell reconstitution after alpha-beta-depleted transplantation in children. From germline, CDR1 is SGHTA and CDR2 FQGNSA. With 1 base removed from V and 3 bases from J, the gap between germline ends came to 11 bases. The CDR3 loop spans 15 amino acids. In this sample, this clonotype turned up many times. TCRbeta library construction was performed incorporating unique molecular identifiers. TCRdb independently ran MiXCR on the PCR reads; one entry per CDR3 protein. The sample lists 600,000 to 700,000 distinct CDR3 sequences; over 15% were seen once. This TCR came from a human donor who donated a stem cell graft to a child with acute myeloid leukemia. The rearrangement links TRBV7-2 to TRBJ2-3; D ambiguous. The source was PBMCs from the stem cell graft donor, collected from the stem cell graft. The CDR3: CASSLGGRLTDTQYF. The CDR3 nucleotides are TGTGCCAGCAGCTTAGGTGGGCGGTTGACAGATACGCAGTATTTT.